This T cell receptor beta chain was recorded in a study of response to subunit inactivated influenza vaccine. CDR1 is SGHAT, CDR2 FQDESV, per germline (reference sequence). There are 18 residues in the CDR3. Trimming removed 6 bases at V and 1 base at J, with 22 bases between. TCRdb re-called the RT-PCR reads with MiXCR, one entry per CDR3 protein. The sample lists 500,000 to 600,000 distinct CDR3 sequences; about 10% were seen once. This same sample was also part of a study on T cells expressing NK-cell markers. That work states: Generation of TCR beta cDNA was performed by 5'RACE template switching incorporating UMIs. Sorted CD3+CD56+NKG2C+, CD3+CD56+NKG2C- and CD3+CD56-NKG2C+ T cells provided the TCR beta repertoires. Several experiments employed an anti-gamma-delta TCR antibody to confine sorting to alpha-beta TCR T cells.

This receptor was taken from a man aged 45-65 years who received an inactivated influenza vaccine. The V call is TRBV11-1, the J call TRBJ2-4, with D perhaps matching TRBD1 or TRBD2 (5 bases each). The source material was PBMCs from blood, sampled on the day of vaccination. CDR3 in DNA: TGTGCCAGCAGTCCATGGGGGAGCCGTTCTCCGGCCAAAAACATTCAGTACTTC. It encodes CASSPWGSRSPAKNIQYF.